This TCR beta chain was identified during a study of blood T cell repertoires in COVID-19. Study details: Both acute and convalescent COVID-19 samples were obtained from the United States, Italy and Spain. Nucleic acid was either cDNA or gDNA, and it came from T cells, B-cell-depleted T cells, or PBMCs.

How the authors handled the data: Nucleated cell counts were estimated from reference gene primer amplification. Here immunoSEQ multiplex PCR was the method, and the copy in TCRdb shows in-frame clones only, minus some. V and J calls and clone size are as listed in that table; D and trimming were resolved from the DNA. The sample has about 190,000 clones; roughly 90% are singletons. The receptor's source is a middle-aged man with acute or convalescent COVID-19. Sequenced sample: peripheral blood.

The CDR3 here is CASHGQKDQPQHF. The CDR3 DNA sequence: TGTGCCAGCCACGGACAGAAAGATCAGCCCCAGCATTTT. This chain uses TRBV6-6 with TRBJ1-5; TRBD1 might be the D (6 bases). The CDR3 is 13 residues long. Between the trimmed V and J ends, which lost 8 bases and 5 bases, there was a span of 13 bases. Germline V gene lookup returns CDR1 MNHNY and CDR2 SVGAGI (reference sequence).